This T cell receptor beta chain comes out of a study of T cell responses to AZD1222 COVID-19 vaccine. Study-wide points: Donor demographics were predominantly white British with a female majority; clonal diversity may be underestimated.

Notes on this clone: Its cognate antigen is unknown.

In germline, CDR1 is SGHTA, CDR2 FQGNSA. V dropped 2 bases and J dropped 2; count of bases not matched to a gene: 4. The length of the CDR3 is 16 residues. Method: immunoSEQ multiplex PCR; TCRdb's copy keeps in-frame clones and lacks some. Found here are tens of thousands of clones, about nine tenths of them singletons; the top ten hold about 3%. The starting material was peripheral blood, obtained on day 0 of MenACWY control vaccination. This rearrangement joins TRBV7-2 to TRBJ2-3; TRBD2 matches at 10 bases. The receptor was isolated from an adult in good health. CDR3 loop: CASSLISGGATDTQYF. DNA of the CDR3: TGTGCCAGCAGCTTAATCAGCGGGGGGGCCACAGATACGCAGTATTTT.